The table lists the clone carrying this TCR beta chain with a count of one. CDR1 is LNHNV and CDR2 is YYDKDF in the germline V gene (reference sequence). This CDR3 region has 13 residues. V shed 8 bases and J 6 bases; nucleotides not matched to a gene: 9. CDR3 and TCR beta VDJ profiling relied on a genomic DNA template. TCRdb reprocessed the reads with MiXCR, giving one entry per CDR3 protein. The sample includes approximately 180,000 distinct CDR3 sequences, about 45% of them seen just once. Selection for sequencing was limited to patients who had shown CD8+CD57+ cell expansion by flow cytometry. This sample is part of a study of CD8+CD57+ T cells in acquired aplastic anemia. As for the study in general: Sorted CD4+ and CD8+ cells gave a mean 3.2 ug DNA, range roughly 0.19 to 30 ug.

The clonotype was recovered from a human donor with aplastic anemia. The chain links TRBV15 to TRBJ1-2; 7 nucleotides line up with TRBD1. Source material: sorted CD4+, CD8+, or CD8+CD57+ T cells (not recorded which) from PBMCs. The CDR3 sequence is CATSSGGEDGYTF. The CDR3 DNA reads as TGTGCCACCTCCTCAGGGGGGGAGGATGGCTACACCTTC.